The 14 T cell receptor beta chains given below trace back to one sample, sequenced in a study of T cell changes during pregnancy in multiple sclerosis. Generated by immunoSEQ multiplex PCR, the TCRdb table keeps only in-frame clones and is missing some. The top ten clones hold less than 2.5% of a sample with tens of thousands of clones, 90% of them seen once. The sequences come from peripheral blood, collected in the second trimester of pregnancy. These TCRs come from a female donor in good health, enrolled as a control in a pregnancy study.

The CDR3 DNA sequence: TGTGCCAGCAGCCGGGGGACAGGGTATGGCTACACCTTC. Translation: CASSRGTGYGYTF. The rearrangement joins TRBV27 to TRBJ1-2, with 9 bases matching TRBD1. With 6 bases clipped from V and 5 bases from J, the junction kept 4 bases outside the gene matches. The germline V gene encodes CDR1 MNHEY and CDR2 SMNVEV (reference sequence). The CDR3 totals 13 residues.

This clone was seen repeatedly, ten times or more. CDR3 amino acids: CASSEGGGGGNTIYF. DNA for the CDR3: TGTGCCAGCAGTGAAGGAGGGGGGGGTGGAAACACCATATATTTT. The chain combines TRBV6-1 with TRBJ1-3; weak D call: TRBD1 (6 bases). The CDR3 contains 15 residues. Between the trimmed V and J ends, which lost 1 base and 3 bases, there was a span of 10 bases. Germline values: CDR1 MNHNS, CDR2 SASEGT.

The chain is built from TRBV6-1 and TRBJ1-5; D may be TRBD1 (6 bases). CDR1 and CDR2 from the germline V gene are MNHNS and SASEGT. The length of the CDR3 is 14 residues. V was pared by 7 bases and J by 4 bases, with 14 bases between. Here the CDR3 reads CASNGPDRNQPQHF. The CDR3 bases are TGTGCCAGCAACGGCCCGGACAGAAATCAGCCCCAGCATTTT.

The chain links TRBV5-1 to TRBJ2-2; D gene unclear. The CDR3 is made up of 14 amino acids. V lost 0 bases and J lost 7, with 10 bases in between. Germline V CDR1 and CDR2: SGHRS, YFSETQ. The CDR3 DNA reads TGCGCCAGCAGCTTGGCCCCCACCAGCGGGGAGCTGTTTTTT. It specifies CASSLAPTSGELFF. The whole variable domain, remainder taken from reference TRBV5-1 and TRBJ2-2, is KAGVTQTPRYLIKTRGQQVTLSCSPISGHRSVSWYQQTPGQGLQFLFEYFSETQRNKGNFPGRFSGRQFSNSRSEMNVSTLELGDSALYLCASSLAPTSGELFFGEGSRLTVL.

The J gene is TRBJ2-7, the V gene TRBV27; 9 bases line up with TRBD1. This CDR3 has 15 amino acids. With V trimmed by 10 bases and J by 4 bases, 14 bases remained unmatched. Germline CDR1 and CDR2: MNHEY and SMNVEV (reference sequence). Written as DNA, the CDR3 is TGTGCCACCCAACCTGCTGGGACAGGGTCGTACGAGCAGTACTTC. As protein: CATQPAGTGSYEQYF.

This clone has more than one count but fewer than ten. The CDR3 DNA reads as TGTGCCAGCAGCTTACGGCGACCGGGGTCTGGTACAAGTCATGAAAAACTGTTTTTT. Its translation is CASSLRRPGSGTSHEKLFF. The chain has TRBV4-2 and TRBJ1-4; D not resolved. The CDR3 is 19 amino acids. Germline V gene lookup returns CDR1 LGHNA and CDR2 YNFKEQ. Trimming cost V 5 bases and J 6 bases, with 28 bases left between them.

In nucleotides, the CDR3 is TGTGCCACTCGGGTAGACAGGAGCTCCTACAATGAGCAGTTCTTC. As protein: CATRVDRSSYNEQFF. The J gene is TRBJ2-1, the V gene TRBV19; tentatively, D is TRBD1 (6 bases). The CDR3 has 15 amino acids. Germline V gives CDR1 LNHDA, CDR2 SQIVND (reference sequence). V was clipped by 10 bases and J by 0 bases, with 16 bases between them.

This sequence joins TRBV6-1 and TRBJ1-1, with D possibly TRBD1 on 5 matching bases. CDR1 and CDR2 from the germline V gene are MNHNS and SASEGT. The length of the CDR3 is 14 residues. V lost 4 bases to trimming and J lost 1 base, with 10 bases between them. The CDR3 sequence: CASSAGYRNTEAFF. The DNA for the CDR3 is TGTGCCAGCAGTGCAGGGTACCGGAACACTGAAGCTTTCTTT.

The CDR3 DNA follows: TGCAGCACCCGGGACAGCCTTAGGCAAGAGACCCAGTACTTC. As protein: CSTRDSLRQETQYF. V is TRBV29-1 and J is TRBJ2-5; 7 nucleotides match TRBD1. Germline trimming cut 8 bases from V and 2 bases from J; bases unmatched to any gene: 11. From germline, CDR1 is SQVTM and CDR2 ANQGSEA. The CDR3 sequence is 14 residues long.

This clone has just one count. V gene TRBV6-4 combines with J gene TRBJ1-5, with D possibly TRBD1 on 5 matching bases. This CDR3 has 14 residues. Germline V gene lookup returns CDR1 MRHNA and CDR2 SNTAGT. V dropped 0 bases and J dropped 8 bases, with 11 bases sitting between them. CDR3 residues: CASSDSTDSEPQHF. The CDR3 DNA reads as TGTGCCAGCAGTGACTCGACAGATTCGGAGCCCCAGCATTTT.

V is TRBV5-1 and J is TRBJ2-7, with 9 bases that match TRBD1. V was pared by 1 base and J by 2 bases, with 13 bases of the junction left unmatched. CDR1 is SGHRS, CDR2 YFSETQ, per germline. CDR3 size: 18 residues. CDR3 nucleotide sequence: TGCGCCAGCAGCTTGTGGCTCACCGGACAGGGGATGACCTACGAGCAGTACTTC. Protein sequence: CASSLWLTGQGMTYEQYF. Looking up the rest from reference TRBV5-1 and TRBJ2-7 gives the full variable domain: KAGVTQTPRYLIKTRGQQVTLSCSPISGHRSVSWYQQTPGQGLQFLFEYFSETQRNKGNFPGRFSGRQFSNSRSEMNVSTLELGDSALYLCASSLWLTGQGMTYEQYFGPGTRLTVT.

The rearrangement joins TRBV21-1 to TRBJ2-7; the table names TRBD2, a call not compared with the DNA. TRBV21-1 is a pseudogene locus. CDR3 length: 15 amino acids. The DNA for the CDR3 is TGTGCCAGCAGCAAAGGTCGAGGCCTAACCTACGAGCAGTACTTC. Its protein product is CASSKGRGLTYEQYF.

The chain carries TRBV27 and TRBJ1-1; D is perhaps TRBD1 (5 bases). Germline V lookup: CDR1 MNHEY, CDR2 SMNVEV (reference sequence). The length of the CDR3 is 12 residues. With 4 bases removed from V and 5 bases from J, the gap between germline ends came to 8 bases. The CDR3 bases are TGTGCCAGCAGTTACGGGGGGACTGAAGCTTTCTTT. Translated: CASSYGGTEAFF.

This clone has a single count. The rearrangement uses TRBV4-1 and TRBJ2-7; 10 nucleotides match TRBD2. There are 18 residues in the CDR3. Per germline, CDR1 MGHRA and CDR2 YSYEKL. V was pared by 0 bases and J by 5 bases, with 13 bases of the junction left unmatched. The CDR3 nucleotides read TGCGCCAGCAGCCAAGACATGGAAAAGCGGGGGGGCCCAGACGAGCAGTACTTC. It codes for CASSQDMEKRGGPDEQYF.